This is a list of T cell receptor beta chains from one sample in a study of multiple sclerosis patients with progressive multifocal leukoencephalopathy. The table came from immunoSEQ multiplex PCR; TCRdb's copy has only in-frame clones and leaves some out. There are some 25,000 clones in the sample; approximately 90% occur only once, and over 2% lies in the top ten. The sample here was PBMCs, taken from a patient treated with natalizumab. All receptors come from a man younger than 45 with multiple sclerosis. CDR3s include the opening cysteine and the closing phenylalanine or tryptophan. D genes are given only for firm matches. Clone size appears in some rows only: once, few, many, or a class for an expanded clone.

CDR3nt,CDR3aa,j_gene,d_gene,abundance,v_gene
TGTGCCAGCAGAGCGACTAGCGGGAGTTACAATGAGCAGTTCTTC,CASRATSGSYNEQFF,TRBJ2-1,TRBD2,NA,TRBV2
TGCAGCGTTGAGATGGGGGGCTACGGGATCTATGGCTACACCTTC,CSVEMGGYGIYGYTF,TRBJ1-2,NA,NA,TRBV29-1
TGTGCCAGTAGTCCATACCCGACAGGGATCTATGGCTACACCTTC,CASSPYPTGIYGYTF,TRBJ1-2,TRBD1,once,TRBV19
TGTGCCAGCAGCCCTCGGGCGGGGAGGGAGACCCAGTACTTC,CASSPRAGRETQYF,TRBJ2-5,NA,few,TRBV9
TGTGCCAGTAGTGGCCCACGGACATCCACCTACACCTTC,CASSGPRTSTYTF,TRBJ1-2,NA,NA,TRBV19
TGCGCCAGCAGCCAAGCAGGGGGCGCATACGAGCAGTACTTC,CASSQAGGAYEQYF,TRBJ2-7,TRBD1,once,TRBV4-1
TGTGCCAGCAGCCCCCGAGCCAGGAATGAGCAGTTCTTC,CASSPRARNEQFF,TRBJ2-1,NA,NA,TRBV7-8
TGTGCCAGCAGCGTAGCGGGACAGGGTACAGATACGCAGTATTTT,CASSVAGQGTDTQYF,TRBJ2-3,TRBD1,NA,TRBV9
TGTGCCAGCAGCTTAGGCAGTACGAACACCGGGGAGCTGTTTTTT,CASSLGSTNTGELFF,TRBJ2-2,NA,NA,TRBV7-9
TGTGCCAGCAGCTCCCCGAGAGGCCGAGACACCATATATTTT,CASSSPRGRDTIYF,TRBJ1-3,NA,NA,TRBV11-3
TGTGCCAGCAGCGTAGGTACGGGAACCTACAATGAGCAGTTCTTC,CASSVGTGTYNEQFF,TRBJ2-1,NA,NA,TRBV9
TGTGCCAGCAGCTTGGGCAGGGGAGGAAGAGAGACCCAGTACTTC,CASSLGRGGRETQYF,TRBJ2-5,NA,NA,TRBV5-6
TGTGCCAGCAGCTCAGGAGACGACTACTATGGCTACACCTTC,CASSSGDDYYGYTF,TRBJ1-2,NA,NA,TRBV11-3
TGTGCCAGCAGAAGGGAGAGGGAGACCCAGTACTTC,CASRRERETQYF,TRBJ2-5,NA,NA,TRBV7-2
TGTGCCACCAGCAGAGAGAATAGCGGGAGTCGCGAGACCCAGTACTTC,CATSRENSGSRETQYF,TRBJ2-5,TRBD2,NA,TRBV15
TGTGCCACCAGCAGAGCCCTAGGGGATCACTATGGCTACACCTTC,CATSRALGDHYGYTF,TRBJ1-2,NA,NA,TRBV15
TGTGCCAGCAGTTTCGTGGGGAGCACTGAAGCTTTCTTT,CASSFVGSTEAFF,TRBJ1-1,NA,NA,TRBV27